This TCR beta chain was profiled in a study of CD8+CD57+ T cells in acquired aplastic anemia. Study-level background: Sorting CD4+ and CD8+ cells gave DNA averaging about 3.3 ug.

Sequencing involved patients with CD8+CD57+ cell expansion previously shown by flow cytometry. Both TCR beta VDJ combination and CDR3 sequence profiling were carried out. Genomic DNA was the template for this profiling. TCRdb re-called the reads through MiXCR, storing one row per CDR3 protein. The repertoire consists of under 200,000 distinct CDR3 sequences, with around 75% occurring once and the leading ten covering more than 35%. CDR3 length equals 13 residues. CDR1 SGHTA and CDR2 FQGNSA come from the germline V gene. V lost 3 bases to trimming and J lost 8 bases, with 13 bases between them. V gene TRBV7-2 combines with J gene TRBJ1-1; D perhaps matches TRBD1 (5 bases). The sample was sorted CD4+, CD8+, or CD8+CD57+ T cells (not recorded which) from PBMCs. This TCR was recovered from a human donor with aplastic anemia. The CDR3 loop reads CASSLGRGAEAFF. DNA for the CDR3: TGTGCCAGCAGCTTGGGTCGAGGGGCCGAAGCTTTCTTT.